This T cell receptor beta chain was identified during a study of radiation and T cells in renal cell carcinoma. Looking at the study overall: Nephrectomy followed 15 Gy stereotactic body radiation by 4 weeks. Study results and limitations: Pretreatment tumor biopsies were lacking, so baseline clonotypes are unknown.

Time point described: blood 2 weeks post-SBRT. Indicated treatment: 15 Gy SBRT to primary tumor, nephrectomy 4 weeks later. Radiation-treated patients gave blood at baseline, week 2 and week 4. This CDR3 has 14 residues. Per the germline V gene, CDR1 is KGHSH and CDR2 is LQKENI. Trimming left V 3 bases short and J 0 bases short, with 9 bases between. Method: immunoSEQ multiplex PCR; TCRdb's copy keeps in-frame clones and lacks some. Here the sample spans 100,000 to 150,000 clones, more than 75% being singletons. A remark on this clone: The antigen is not known.

The chain uses TRBV18 and TRBJ2-7, with D perhaps matching TRBD2 (5 bases). Specimen: blood, collected from a patient whose treatment included radiotherapy and nephrectomy. This TCR was recovered from a woman in her sixties or seventies with renal cell carcinoma. CDR3 nucleotide sequence: TGTGCCAGCTCACCGCTCGACTACTCCTACGAGCAGTACTTC. It is translated as CASSPLDYSYEQYF.